The 7 T cell receptor beta chains presented below share a single source sample, sequenced in a study of OX40 agonist ivuxolimab in advanced cancers. Profiling relied on immunoSEQ multiplex PCR, and the TCRdb table lists in-frame clones only, not all of them. The sample carries more than 70,000 clones, about 93% recorded once. Sequencing was performed on CD4+ or CD8+ T cells sorted from blood, taken in a trial of the OX40 agonist ivuxolimab. These receptors all come from an adult with an advanced solid tumor such as melanoma, head and neck, liver or kidney cancer.

This sequence joins TRBV29-1 and TRBJ2-1; 7 bases line up with TRBD2. The germline V gene encodes CDR1 SQVTM and CDR2 ANQGSEA. The CDR3 spans 15 residues. V lost 3 bases to trimming and J lost 0 bases; unmatched junction nucleotides: 5. CDR3 coding DNA: TGCAGCGTTGACCGACTAGCTACCTCCTACAATGAGCAGTTCTTC. As protein: CSVDRLATSYNEQFF.

The rearrangement links TRBV7-9 to TRBJ2-7; D uncertain. Germline CDR1 reads SEHNR; CDR2 reads FQNEAQ (reference sequence). The CDR3 runs to 14 residues. Trimming cost V 0 bases and J 2 bases, with 8 bases left between them. The CDR3 DNA reads TGTGCCAGCAGCTTAGCGGGGAACCCCTACGAGCAGTACTTC. This sequence encodes CASSLAGNPYEQYF.

The rearrangement links TRBV6-5 to TRBJ2-7; tentative D call: TRBD2 (5 bases). The CDR3 runs 11 residues. CDR1 and CDR2 (germline): MNHEY, SVGAGI. Trimming shortened V by 10 bases and J by 4 bases, and 11 bases separated the two germline ends. The chain's CDR3 is CATKAGYEQYF. The CDR3 DNA follows: TGTGCCACCAAGGCGGGTTACGAGCAGTACTTC.

This clone was detected only a few times. J is TRBJ1-2 and V is TRBV6-5; 7 nucleotides match TRBD1. Germline V gene data show CDR1 as MNHEY and CDR2 as SVGAGI. V shed 4 bases, J shed 0 bases, and the junction held 8 bases outside the gene matches. The CDR3 has 16 amino acids. For the CDR3, the DNA is TGTGCCAGCAGTTCGTTTCCAGGGGGATCTAACTATGGCTACACCTTC. Translated, it gives CASSSFPGGSNYGYTF.

The rearrangement joins TRBV27 to TRBJ1-1; tentatively, D is TRBD1 (6 bases). This CDR3 is 16 amino acids long. The V gene lost 4 bases and the J gene lost 7 bases, with 22 bases spanning the gap. CDR1 is MNHEY and CDR2 is SMNVEV in the germline V gene (reference sequence). CDR3 in amino acids: CASSSRDNPPRGEAFF. The CDR3 DNA is TGTGCCAGCAGTTCCCGGGACAATCCTCCTCGGGGTGAAGCTTTCTTT.

The chain combines TRBV13 with TRBJ2-7; 7 nucleotides agree with TRBD1. This CDR3 has 16 amino acids. From germline, CDR1 is PRHDT and CDR2 FYEKMQ (reference sequence). The V and J ends lost 5 bases and 4 bases, in that order; junction bases with no gene match: 14. The CDR3 sequence is CASSPRGQGRRYEQYF. The CDR3 DNA reads as TGTGCCAGCAGCCCAAGGGGGCAGGGGCGTCGTTACGAGCAGTACTTC.

The rearrangement links TRBV20-1 to TRBJ2-7; TRBD1 is a possible D gene (6 bases). There are 10 residues in the CDR3. Per germline, CDR1 DFQATT and CDR2 SNEGSKA (reference sequence). Trimming took 5 bases from V and 6 from J, leaving 8 bases between them. The chain's CDR3 is CSAPQGEQYF. DNA for the CDR3: TGCAGTGCTCCACAGGGCGAGCAGTACTTC.